This TCR beta chain was identified in a study of shared clonotypes between healthy human individuals. On the study more broadly: CD4 naive and CD4 memory each took three plates per donor, while CD8 naive took two and CD8 memory one.

The CDR3 is made up of 16 amino acids. V was pared by 0 bases and J by 8 bases, with 20 bases between. Per germline, CDR1 SGHRS and CDR2 YFSETQ. Libraries were prepared by immunoSEQ multiplex PCR; TCRdb keeps only in-frame clonotypes and omits some of them. The sample includes about 820,000 clones, 85% to 95% of them seen just once. This clone was seen just once. Cells designated naive CD8 were CD45RO-negative and were positively selected for CCR7, with terminally differentiated effector memory CD45RA+ cells excluded. The chain carries TRBV5-1 and TRBJ1-2; D is possibly TRBD1 (5 bases). Material for sequencing was naive CD8+ T cells sorted from blood. This TCR was sampled from a man younger than 45 in good health. In DNA, the CDR3 is TGCGCCAGCAGCTTGGAGAGGGGCGCCTCTTGGGGCGGCTACACCTTC. Its protein is CASSLERGASWGGYTF.